These 16 T cell receptor beta chains came from one sample sequenced in a study of blood T cell repertoires in COVID-19. The repertoire was sequenced with immunoSEQ multiplex PCR; TCRdb's copy has only in-frame clones and lacks some. The sample lists some 46,000 clones; about 87% were seen once. Sequencing was done on a sample of peripheral blood. These receptors originate from a man aged 50-60 years with acute or convalescent COVID-19.

The chain uses TRBV4-1 and TRBJ1-3; D ambiguous. Trimming took 1 base from V and 5 from J, leaving 12 bases between them. The CDR3 covers 15 residues. Germline lookup yields CDR1 MGHRA and CDR2 YSYEKL. The CDR3: CASSQGGGPRNTIYF. The CDR3 DNA reads TGCGCCAGCAGCCAAGGCGGAGGGCCACGAAACACCATATATTTT.

This rearrangement joins TRBV18 to TRBJ1-1; a weak D match, TRBD1 (5 bases). Germline assignment: CDR1 KGHSH and CDR2 LQKENI. The CDR3 loop spans 17 amino acids. V was shortened by 1 base and J by 0 bases, with 15 bases between the two germline ends. This CDR3 reads CASSPLGGHGLNTEAFF. DNA of the CDR3: TGTGCCAGCTCACCACTGGGGGGTCACGGCCTGAACACTGAAGCTTTCTTT.

This clone was found once. The V and J genes are TRBV6-5 and TRBJ1-1; D might be TRBD1 (6 bases). The CDR3 sequence is 14 residues long. Deletions cut 5 bases from V and 3 bases from J, with 13 bases between. CDR1 MNHEY and CDR2 SVGAGI come from the germline V gene. The DNA of the CDR3 is TGTGCCAGCAGTAGCAGGGGAGGGGACACTGAAGCTTTCTTT. Translation gives CASSSRGGDTEAFF.

The chain combines TRBV14 with TRBJ1-5; D call uncertain. The CDR3 runs 17 residues. Per germline, CDR1 SGHDN and CDR2 FVKESK. V lost 0 bases, J lost 3 bases, and 15 bases lay in between. Written as DNA, the CDR3 is TGTGCCAGCAGCCAAGATCTCCGAATCCTAGCCAATCAGCCCCAGCATTTT. Translation: CASSQDLRILANQPQHF.

In its sample, this clone was seen once. CDR3 residues: CASSAIVGASYEQYF. The DNA of the CDR3 is TGTGCCAGCAGCGCCATCGTGGGGGCCTCCTACGAGCAGTACTTC. The chain recombines TRBV7-9 with TRBJ2-7; possibly TRBD1 for D (6 bases). Germline loops: CDR1 SEHNR, CDR2 FQNEAQ (reference sequence). The V and J ends lost 5 bases and 0 bases respectively, with 14 bases between them. The CDR3 spans 15 residues. Variable domain in full (rest from reference TRBV7-9 and TRBJ2-7): DTGVSQNPRHKITKRGQNVTFRCDPISEHNRLYWYRQTLGQGPEFLTYFQNEAQLEKSRLLSDRFSAERPKGSFSTLEIQRTEQGDSAMYLCASSAIVGASYEQYFGPGTRLTVT.

V gene TRBV19 combines with J gene TRBJ1-1; 7 bases align to TRBD1. The CDR3 totals 14 residues. The junction had 7 bases not matched to a gene; V was cut back by 4 bases and J by 5 bases. In germline, CDR1 is LNHDA, CDR2 SQIVND (reference sequence). DNA for the CDR3: TGTGCCAGTAGTACCCCCGGCAGGGGGACTGAAGCTTTCTTT. It translates to CASSTPGRGTEAFF.

The chain uses TRBV7-2 and TRBJ1-2; 8 bases line up with TRBD1. The CDR3 covers 11 residues. Germline CDR1 SGHTA, CDR2 FQGNSA. J lost 8 bases, V lost 9 bases, and 5 bases had no gene match. This chain's CDR3 is CASTQGGGYTF. In DNA form, the CDR3 reads TGTGCCAGTACACAGGGGGGCGGCTACACCTTC.

The rearrangement joins TRBV27 to TRBJ1-2; D is ambiguous. This CDR3 spans 15 amino acids. V was pared by 0 bases and J by 4 bases, with 12 bases between. Germline V gene sequence: CDR1 MNHEY, CDR2 SMNVEV (reference sequence). The CDR3 nucleotides are TGTGCCAGCAGTTTATCCTTAAACAGCTTCTATGGCTACACCTTC. Translated: CASSLSLNSFYGYTF.

This CDR3 reads CATGTGGNYGYTF. The CDR3 coding sequence is TGTGCCACCGGGACAGGGGGGAACTATGGCTACACCTTC. The chain combines TRBV6-4 with TRBJ1-2; 11 bases align to TRBD1. The V segment lost 10 bases and the J segment 2 bases; nucleotides outside the gene matches: 3. Per germline, CDR1 MRHNA and CDR2 SNTAGT. The CDR3 runs to 13 residues.

The chain uses TRBV7-8 and TRBJ1-1; TRBD1 aligns across 10 bases. Germline trimming cut 5 bases from V and 4 bases from J; bases unmatched to any gene: 13. The length of the CDR3 is 17 residues. Germline CDR1 SGHVS, CDR2 FQNEAQ. CDR3: CASSLTGTGVSGTEAFF. In nucleotides, the CDR3 is TGTGCCAGCAGCCTGACCGGGACAGGGGTTAGTGGCACTGAAGCTTTCTTT.

V is TRBV19 and J is TRBJ2-5; the match to TRBD2 covers 8 bases. CDR1 is LNHDA and CDR2 is SQIVND in the germline V gene (reference sequence). With V trimmed by 5 bases and J by 5 bases, 4 bases remained unmatched. The CDR3 spans 13 residues. The CDR3 sequence: CASSSGGSETQYF. In DNA, the CDR3 is TGTGCCAGTAGTTCGGGGGGGTCTGAGACCCAGTACTTC.

This clone was observed a single time. V usage is TRBV4-1 and J usage is TRBJ2-2, with TRBD2 as a possible D gene (5 bases). In germline, CDR1 is MGHRA, CDR2 YSYEKL. The CDR3 consists of 15 residues. V lost 0 bases and J 5 bases, leaving 10 bases between the germline ends. As DNA, the CDR3 is TGCGCCAGCAGCCAAGATGGTGGGAGAACCGGGGAGCTGTTTTTT. Protein: CASSQDGGRTGELFF.

The V call is TRBV21-1, the J call TRBJ2-7; the table's D gene call, TRBD2, was not cross checked with the DNA. TRBV21-1 constitutes a pseudogene. The CDR3 contains 14 residues. The CDR3 sequence is CASSTGTSAVTGYF. Written as DNA, the CDR3 is TGTGCCAGCAGCACCGGGACTAGCGCCGTCACGGGGTACTTC.

J is TRBJ1-1 and V is TRBV9, with 9 bases fitting TRBD1. V lost 2 bases, J lost 4 bases, and 3 bases stayed unmatched. Germline V gives CDR1 SGDLS, CDR2 YYNGEE. CDR3 size: 14 residues. CDR3: CASSVGTGITEAFF. The DNA of the CDR3 is TGTGCCAGCAGCGTTGGGACAGGGATCACTGAAGCTTTCTTT. Together with reference TRBV9 and TRBJ1-1, the CDR3 gives the full variable domain: DSGVTQTPKHLITATGQRVTLRCSPRSGDLSVYWYQQSLDQGLQFLIQYYNGEERAKGNILERFSAQQFPDLHSELNLSSLELGDSALYFCASSVGTGITEAFFGQGTRLTVV.

The rearrangement uses TRBV11-2 and TRBJ2-5, with D possibly being TRBD2 (6 bases). Germline V lookup: CDR1 SGHAT, CDR2 FQNNGV. The length of the CDR3 is 16 residues. Trimming took 3 bases from V and 1 from J, leaving 15 bases between them. The CDR3 reads CASSLLTGVGQETQYF. The CDR3 coding sequence is TGTGCCAGCAGCTTGCTTACGGGGGTTGGCCAAGAGACCCAGTACTTC.

The chain recombines TRBV4-2 with TRBJ1-5, with D possibly matching TRBD1 (5 bases). Trimming shortened V by 2 bases and J by 0 bases, and 8 bases separated the two germline ends. CDR1 and CDR2 (germline): LGHNA, YNFKEQ. The CDR3 extends over 15 amino acids. The CDR3 sequence is CASSQWGDSNQPQHF. As DNA, the CDR3 is TGTGCCAGCAGCCAATGGGGGGATAGCAATCAGCCCCAGCATTTT.